Following are 27 T cell receptor beta chains from one sample sequenced in a study of cytomegalovirus exposure and HLA in healthy donors. The PCR ran on 60 Vbeta and 13 Jbeta primers. Produced via immunoSEQ multiplex PCR; TCRdb's table is partial and in-frame only. The sample has more than 50,000 clones, roughly 80% seen once. Sequencing was done on a sample of PBMCs. The receptor set was obtained from a woman aged 40 to 55 in good health and CMV-seropositive.

The V gene is TRBV6-1, the J gene TRBJ1-2; D may be TRBD1 (5 bases). This CDR3 region has 14 residues. The germline V gene encodes CDR1 MNHNS and CDR2 SASEGT. Trimming removed 5 bases from V and 8 bases from J, with 18 bases in between. CDR3 loop: CASSQDPRQGGYTF. CDR3 in DNA: TGTGCCAGCAGTCAGGACCCCAGGCAGGGCGGCTACACCTTC.

In nucleotides, the CDR3 is TGCGCCAGCAGCTTGGCCCGAACTAGCGGGGGATTAGGGGAGCTGTTTTTT. Its protein is CASSLARTSGGLGELFF. V gene TRBV5-1 combines with J gene TRBJ2-2, with 11 bases lining up with TRBD2. The CDR3 is made up of 17 amino acids. Germline V gives CDR1 SGHRS, CDR2 YFSETQ. The V segment lost 0 bases and the J segment 8 bases; nucleotides outside the gene matches: 9.

The CDR3 protein is CASSMSSGNQPQHF. The DNA for the CDR3 is TGTGCCAGTAGTATGTCGTCAGGGAATCAGCCCCAGCATTTT. This chain uses TRBV19 with TRBJ1-5; weak D call: TRBD1 (5 bases). The germline gives CDR1 LNHDA, CDR2 SQIVND (reference sequence). CDR3 size: 14 residues. Trimming shortened V by 3 bases and J by 4 bases, and 10 bases separated the two germline ends.

This clone was counted between two and nine times. The junction differs from germline at one of its ends, possibly a read error. The V call is TRBV7-9, the J call TRBJ1-3; 7 bases match TRBD1. The CDR3 totals 17 residues. The germline V gene encodes CDR1 SEHNR and CDR2 FQNEAQ (reference sequence). The chain's CDR3 is CSSSRTGPTTGGNTIYF. In nucleotides, the CDR3 is TGTTCCAGCAGCAGGACAGGACCTACCACGGGTGGAAACACCATATATTTT.

This clone turned up a few times. Other DNA sequences within the sample encode an identical CDR3. The chain combines TRBV4-3 with TRBJ1-2, with D perhaps TRBD1 (6 bases). The length of the CDR3 is 14 residues. V was pared by 0 bases and J by 3 bases, with 8 bases between. Germline lookup yields CDR1 LGHNA and CDR2 YSLEER. The CDR3 is CASSQEQGDYGYTF. DNA of the CDR3: TGCGCCAGCAGCCAAGAACAGGGTGACTATGGCTACACCTTC.

CDR3 nucleotide sequence: TGTGCCAGCAGTGAAGCGAGTCTAGCGGGGGCAGATACGCAGTATTTT. Amino acid sequence: CASSEASLAGADTQYF. This chain joins TRBV6-1 and TRBJ2-3; 10 nucleotides match TRBD2. Germline lookup yields CDR1 MNHNS and CDR2 SASEGT. The CDR3 covers 16 residues. Losses at the gene ends were 0 bases for V and 4 bases for J; bases not matched to a gene: 4.

The V call is TRBV5-1, the J call TRBJ2-1; TRBD1 matches 7 bases. The CDR3 has 16 residues. CDR1 and CDR2 from the germline V gene are SGHRS and YFSETQ. The J segment lost 2 bases and the V segment lost 4 bases, leaving 9 bases of the junction unmatched. CDR3 coding DNA: TGCGCCAGCAGCCTCACACCGGGACAGACCTACAATGAGCAGTTCTTC. Its translation: CASSLTPGQTYNEQFF.

The chain uses TRBV18 and TRBJ1-6; the D gene is possibly TRBD1 (5 bases). Trimming shortened V by 3 bases and J by 0 bases, and 6 bases separated the two germline ends. The V gene's germline CDR1 is KGHSH and CDR2 LQKENI. This CDR3 spans 15 amino acids. This chain's CDR3 is CASSPDSSYNSPLHF. The CDR3, as DNA: TGTGCCAGCTCACCCGACAGCTCCTATAATTCACCCCTCCACTTT.

The V call is TRBV2, the J call TRBJ1-6; D gene uncertain. V lost 9 bases and J lost 9, with 15 bases in between. Looked up from germline, CDR1 is SNHLY and CDR2 is FYNNEI. CDR3 size: 13 residues. The DNA for the CDR3 is TGTGCCAGTACAACAAGCGTAGTTTCACCCCTCCACTTT. It yields the protein CASTTSVVSPLHF. Combining the CDR3 with reference TRBV2 and TRBJ1-6 gives the whole variable domain EPEVTQTPSHQVTQMGQEVILRCVPISNHLYFYWYRQILGQKVEFLVSFYNNEISEKSEIFDDQFSVERPDGSNFTLKIRSTKLEDSAMYFCASTTSVVSPLHFGNGTRLTVT.

The V and J genes are TRBV6-1 and TRBJ2-7, with 7 bases that match TRBD2. V dropped 3 bases and J dropped 3; count of bases not matched to a gene: 14. The germline V gene has CDR1 MNHNS and CDR2 SASEGT. The CDR3 has 17 amino acids. In DNA form, the CDR3 reads TGTGCCAGCAGTGATGTTATTTCGTGGGGAGGGTTCTACGAGCAGTACTTC. Its protein is CASSDVISWGGFYEQYF.

This rearrangement joins TRBV6-1 to TRBJ1-1, with D unclear. CDR1 and CDR2 from the germline V gene are MNHNS and SASEGT. There are 13 residues in the CDR3. The ends were cut back, 5 bases at V and 3 bases at J, with 10 bases in the middle. The CDR3 is CASSPGWDTEAFF. DNA for the CDR3: TGTGCCAGCAGTCCCGGGTGGGACACTGAAGCTTTCTTT.

This clone was picked up a small number of times. The chain has TRBV6-1 and TRBJ1-1; D perhaps matches TRBD1 (6 bases). V gave up 7 bases and J gave up 1 base, with 13 bases separating them. The V gene's germline CDR1 is MNHNS and CDR2 SASEGT. The CDR3 is 14 amino acids. CDR3 residues: CASTQGLGNTEAFF. CDR3 DNA sequence: TGTGCCAGCACCCAGGGGCTGGGGAACACTGAAGCTTTCTTT.

The chain has TRBV18 and TRBJ2-1, with TRBD1 identical over 8 bases. The germline CDR1 and CDR2 sequences are KGHSH and LQKENI. V gave up 6 bases and J gave up 0 bases; unmatched junction bases: 4. This CDR3 has 15 residues. CDR3 region: CASSPGQGSYNEQFF. For the CDR3, the DNA is TGTGCCAGCTCCCCTGGACAGGGCTCCTACAATGAGCAGTTCTTC.

This rearrangement joins TRBV30 to TRBJ1-1; tentative D call: TRBD1 (5 bases). Germline V gene lookup returns CDR1 GTSNPN and CDR2 SVGIG (reference sequence). CDR3 length equals 14 residues. Trimming pared 4 bases from V and 0 bases from J, leaving 12 bases between. The chain's CDR3 is CAWKITGLNTEAFF. In nucleotides, the CDR3 is TGTGCCTGGAAGATTACAGGCCTGAACACTGAAGCTTTCTTT.

This clone was detected once. The chain recombines TRBV7-2 with TRBJ2-1; D may be TRBD2 (5 bases). The V end lost 2 bases, the J end lost 5 bases, and 19 bases lay between the germline ends. Germline CDR1 SGHTA, CDR2 FQGNSA. The CDR3 length is 17 residues. Here the CDR3 reads CASSLQVRFIGNNEQFF. Here the CDR3 DNA reads TGTGCCAGCAGCTTACAGGTCAGATTTATCGGGAACAATGAGCAGTTCTTC.

The V gene is TRBV30, the J gene TRBJ1-1; perhaps TRBD1 as D (6 bases). The germline V gene encodes CDR1 GTSNPN and CDR2 SVGIG (reference sequence). The CDR3 length is 13 residues. V was trimmed by 4 bases and J by 1 base, leaving 10 bases between them. The CDR3 sequence is CAWTADRNTEAFF. CDR3 sequence (DNA): TGTGCCTGGACCGCGGACAGGAACACTGAAGCTTTCTTT.

V gene TRBV30 combines with J gene TRBJ1-1; D is uncertain. CDR1 and CDR2 (germline): GTSNPN, SVGIG (reference sequence). CDR3 length: 15 residues. Trimming stripped 0 bases from V and 3 bases from J, with 14 bases between. This CDR3 reads CAWSVRRNRDTEAFF. The CDR3 region has the DNA TGTGCCTGGAGTGTACGGAGGAATCGGGACACTGAAGCTTTCTTT. Together with reference TRBV30 and TRBJ1-1, the CDR3 gives the full variable domain: SQTIHQWPATLVQPVGSPLSLECTVEGTSNPNLYWYRQAAGRGLQLLFYSVGIGQISSEVPQNLSASRPQDRQFILSSKKLLLSDSGFYLCAWSVRRNRDTEAFFGQGTRLTVV.

The genes are TRBV2 and TRBJ1-1, with D tentatively TRBD1 (6 bases). This CDR3 is built from 15 residues. With 1 base removed from V and 0 bases from J, the gap between germline ends came to 9 bases. Germline values: CDR1 SNHLY, CDR2 FYNNEI. The CDR3 sequence is CASSEGRGLNTEAFF. The CDR3 region has the DNA TGTGCCAGCAGTGAAGGAAGGGGGTTGAACACTGAAGCTTTCTTT.

The rearrangement links TRBV15 to TRBJ1-2; 9 positions agree with TRBD1. V gave up 0 bases and J gave up 11 bases; unmatched junction bases: 7. The CDR3 consists of 14 residues. Germline V lookup: CDR1 LNHNV, CDR2 YYDKDF (reference sequence). The CDR3 reads CATSRDRGQGSYTF. The CDR3 coding sequence is TGTGCCACCAGCAGAGATCGAGGACAGGGGAGTTACACCTTC.

The rearrangement links TRBV5-1 to TRBJ2-7; the D gene is possibly TRBD1 (5 bases). The CDR3 totals 17 residues. From germline, CDR1 is SGHRS and CDR2 YFSETQ. The ends were cut back, 2 bases at V and 4 bases at J, with 22 bases in the middle. DNA of the CDR3: TGCGCCAGCAGCTTCGGGCAGGGCCGTGGCGTTGGGTACGAGCAGTACTTC. Its translation: CASSFGQGRGVGYEQYF.

The chain is built from TRBV29-1 and TRBJ2-7; possible D gene TRBD1, 6 bases. In germline, CDR1 is SQVTM, CDR2 ANQGSEA. Between the trimmed V and J ends, which lost 4 bases and 1 base, there was a span of 8 bases. The CDR3 is made up of 12 amino acids. The CDR3, as DNA: TGCAGCGTTGCTGGGACATCCTACGAGCAGTACTTC. It is translated as CSVAGTSYEQYF.

The chain links TRBV30 to TRBJ1-3; D perhaps matches TRBD1 (5 bases). Germline V gives CDR1 GTSNPN, CDR2 SVGIG (reference sequence). The V end was cut by 1 base, the J end by 3 bases, with 13 bases between. The CDR3 spans 15 residues. CDR3 residues: CAWSGGRGDGNTIYF. The DNA of the CDR3 is TGTGCCTGGAGTGGCGGGAGAGGGGATGGAAACACCATATATTTT. The entire variable domain, with the rest obtained from reference TRBV30 and TRBJ1-3, is as follows: SQTIHQWPATLVQPVGSPLSLECTVEGTSNPNLYWYRQAAGRGLQLLFYSVGIGQISSEVPQNLSASRPQDRQFILSSKKLLLSDSGFYLCAWSGGRGDGNTIYFGEGSWLTVV.

This clone turned up a few times. The V call is TRBV18, the J call TRBJ1-5; D gene ambiguous. Trimming pared 3 bases from V and 8 bases from J, leaving 11 bases between. CDR3 length: 13 amino acids. Per germline, CDR1 KGHSH and CDR2 LQKENI. The CDR3 nucleotides read TGTGCCAGCTCACCGGCCTCGGCGGAGCCCCAGCATTTT. This encodes CASSPASAEPQHF. Using reference TRBV18 and TRBJ1-5 for the parts outside the CDR3, the full variable domain is NAGVMQNPRHLVRRRGQEARLRCSPMKGHSHVYWYRQLPEEGLKFMVYLQKENIIDESGMPKERFSAEFPKEGPSILRIQQVVRGDSAAYFCASSPASAEPQHFGDGTRLSIL.

The chain carries TRBV7-8 and TRBJ2-7; D is uncertain. Per the germline V gene, CDR1 is SGHVS and CDR2 is FQNEAQ. This CDR3 contains 15 residues. V was cut by 2 bases and J by 0 bases, with 11 bases left in between. The CDR3 loop reads CASSLRGVSSYEQYF. The CDR3 coding sequence is TGTGCCAGCAGCTTAAGAGGCGTGAGCTCCTACGAGCAGTACTTC. Full variable domain (outside the CDR3, taken from reference TRBV7-8 and TRBJ2-7): GAGVSQSPRYKVAKRGQDVALRCDPISGHVSLFWYQQALGQGPEFLTYFQNEAQLDKSGLPSDRFFAERPEGSVSTLKIQRTQQEDSAVYLCASSLRGVSSYEQYFGPGTRLTVT.

The chain uses TRBV4-1 and TRBJ2-7, with 9 bases matching TRBD1. Germline values: CDR1 MGHRA, CDR2 YSYEKL. With V trimmed by 4 bases and J by 2 bases, 9 bases remained unmatched. The CDR3 extends over 16 amino acids. The CDR3 reads CASSPQWGQGAYEQYF. The CDR3 coding sequence is TGCGCCAGCAGCCCCCAGTGGGGACAGGGCGCCTACGAGCAGTACTTC.

This rearrangement joins TRBV7-2 to TRBJ2-7, with TRBD1 matching 10 bases. This CDR3 spans 14 amino acids. CDR1 and CDR2 (germline): SGHTA, FQGNSA. Trimming at V came to 3 bases and at J to 5 bases, leaving 4 bases not matched to a gene. CDR3 region: CASSFRTGGDEQYF. The CDR3 region has the DNA TGTGCCAGCAGCTTTCGGACAGGGGGGGACGAGCAGTACTTC.

The CDR3 here is CASSPTQRGSYEQYF. The CDR3 nucleotides read TGTGCCAGCAGCCCTACACAGCGGGGGAGCTACGAGCAGTACTTC. This chain connects TRBV7-8 to TRBJ2-7; 8 nucleotides agree with TRBD2. V lost 5 bases, J lost 3 bases, and 9 bases stayed unmatched. The germline gives CDR1 SGHVS, CDR2 FQNEAQ. The CDR3 length is 15 residues.